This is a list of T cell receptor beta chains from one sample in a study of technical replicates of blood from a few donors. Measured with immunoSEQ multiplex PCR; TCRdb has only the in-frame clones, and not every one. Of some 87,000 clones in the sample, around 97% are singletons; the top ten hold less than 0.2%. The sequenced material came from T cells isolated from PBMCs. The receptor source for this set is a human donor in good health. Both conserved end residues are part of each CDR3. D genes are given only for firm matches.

cdr3_aa: CASSPSILNTEAFF; d_call: NA; v_call: TRBV28; j_call: TRBJ1-1
cdr3_aa: CASRETGGGVQPQHF; d_call: NA; v_call: TRBV19; j_call: TRBJ1-5
cdr3_aa: CASSVGGTETQYF; d_call: NA; v_call: TRBV9; j_call: TRBJ2-5
cdr3_aa: CASSFQQGSGYTF; d_call: NA; v_call: TRBV5-6; j_call: TRBJ1-2
cdr3_aa: CASSTIAGVSYEQYF; d_call: TRBD2; v_call: TRBV28; j_call: TRBJ2-7
cdr3_aa: CASSENAGYIQFF; d_call: NA; v_call: TRBV2; j_call: TRBJ2-1
cdr3_aa: CASSFLEGSTDTQYF; d_call: NA; v_call: TRBV5-1; j_call: TRBJ2-3
cdr3_aa: CASNSSPAWETQYF; d_call: NA; v_call: TRBV28; j_call: TRBJ2-5
cdr3_aa: CASSPGLHNEQFF; d_call: TRBD2; v_call: TRBV7-6; j_call: TRBJ2-1
cdr3_aa: CASSLELAGGHEQYF; d_call: TRBD2; v_call: TRBV5-1; j_call: TRBJ2-7
cdr3_aa: CASSQEGLAGESDTQYF; d_call: TRBD2; v_call: TRBV14; j_call: TRBJ2-3
cdr3_aa: CASSPPPGRELMIKTQYF; d_call: TRBD2; v_call: TRBV18; j_call: TRBJ2-5
cdr3_aa: CASSFLPDRANTEAFF; d_call: TRBD1; v_call: TRBV11-3; j_call: TRBJ1-1
cdr3_aa: CASSARSRQGAGSPLHF; d_call: TRBD1; v_call: TRBV7-9; j_call: TRBJ1-6
cdr3_aa: CASSPWTGGLGEAFF; d_call: TRBD1; v_call: TRBV7-2; j_call: TRBJ1-1
cdr3_aa: CASSLAREGETQYF; d_call: NA; v_call: TRBV11-1; j_call: TRBJ2-5
cdr3_aa: CASSLEMTGGIYGYTF; d_call: TRBD1; v_call: TRBV28; j_call: TRBJ1-2
cdr3_aa: CASSHTGGDEYIEKLFF; d_call: NA; v_call: TRBV27; j_call: TRBJ1-4
cdr3_aa: CASSLGQSRGETQYF; d_call: NA; v_call: TRBV7-8; j_call: TRBJ2-5
cdr3_aa: CASSPRRRRYGGAYNEQFF; d_call: NA; v_call: TRBV28; j_call: TRBJ2-1
cdr3_aa: CASSGSGTGEYTEAFF; d_call: TRBD1; v_call: TRBV6-1; j_call: TRBJ1-1
cdr3_aa: CASPLDRATEAFF; d_call: TRBD1; v_call: TRBV6-1; j_call: TRBJ1-1
cdr3_aa: CASTPGTRVYF; d_call: NA; v_call: TRBV28; j_call: TRBJ2-5
cdr3_aa: CASSLARQYYEQYF; d_call: NA; v_call: TRBV7-9; j_call: TRBJ2-7
cdr3_aa: CASSVGGISGNTIYF; d_call: NA; v_call: TRBV9; j_call: TRBJ1-3
cdr3_aa: CASSGGTGLGSSDTQYF; d_call: TRBD2; v_call: TRBV9; j_call: TRBJ2-3
cdr3_aa: CASRRPGLAVYEQYF; d_call: TRBD2; v_call: TRBV6-1; j_call: TRBJ2-7
cdr3_aa: CASSIQQGTQYF; d_call: NA; v_call: TRBV7-3; j_call: TRBJ2-5
cdr3_aa: CASSSPRQMNTGELFF; d_call: NA; v_call: TRBV11-3; j_call: TRBJ2-2
cdr3_aa: CASSLGQGETGELFF; d_call: TRBD1; v_call: TRBV27; j_call: TRBJ2-2
cdr3_aa: CASRGGQATEAFF; d_call: TRBD1; v_call: TRBV27; j_call: TRBJ1-1
cdr3_aa: CASSLGTGSILREKLFF; d_call: TRBD1; v_call: TRBV27; j_call: TRBJ1-4
cdr3_aa: CASSSRWGESPRDTQYF; d_call: NA; v_call: TRBV11-2; j_call: TRBJ2-3
cdr3_aa: CASSQAAGIAYEQYF; d_call: TRBD2; v_call: TRBV27; j_call: TRBJ2-7
cdr3_aa: CASSWGQNTGELFF; d_call: NA; v_call: TRBV7-9; j_call: TRBJ2-2
cdr3_aa: CASSSSLMSASNEKLFF; d_call: NA; v_call: TRBV5-1; j_call: TRBJ1-4
cdr3_aa: CASSLGRLGSGGIQYF; d_call: TRBD2; v_call: TRBV11-3; j_call: TRBJ2-4
cdr3_aa: CAISGFQGANTGELFF; d_call: NA; v_call: TRBV10-3; j_call: TRBJ2-2
cdr3_aa: CASIGGRRINEQFF; d_call: TRBD2; v_call: TRBV19; j_call: TRBJ2-1
cdr3_aa: CASSLDLDEKLFF; d_call: NA; v_call: TRBV11-2; j_call: TRBJ1-4
cdr3_aa: CASAPAPASGRYKFEQFF; d_call: NA; v_call: TRBV21-1; j_call: TRBJ2-1
cdr3_aa: CASSQDPIAEAFF; d_call: NA; v_call: TRBV4-1; j_call: TRBJ1-1
cdr3_aa: CASSLVLARTYTGELFF; d_call: NA; v_call: TRBV11-3; j_call: TRBJ2-2
cdr3_aa: CASSQGRTRFDEQFF; d_call: NA; v_call: TRBV4-2; j_call: TRBJ2-1
cdr3_aa: CAWIGTATTGELFF; d_call: NA; v_call: TRBV30; j_call: TRBJ2-2
cdr3_aa: CASRGDRGPSPLHF; d_call: TRBD1; v_call: TRBV2; j_call: TRBJ1-6
cdr3_aa: CASSPGTTTGELFF; d_call: NA; v_call: TRBV2; j_call: TRBJ2-2